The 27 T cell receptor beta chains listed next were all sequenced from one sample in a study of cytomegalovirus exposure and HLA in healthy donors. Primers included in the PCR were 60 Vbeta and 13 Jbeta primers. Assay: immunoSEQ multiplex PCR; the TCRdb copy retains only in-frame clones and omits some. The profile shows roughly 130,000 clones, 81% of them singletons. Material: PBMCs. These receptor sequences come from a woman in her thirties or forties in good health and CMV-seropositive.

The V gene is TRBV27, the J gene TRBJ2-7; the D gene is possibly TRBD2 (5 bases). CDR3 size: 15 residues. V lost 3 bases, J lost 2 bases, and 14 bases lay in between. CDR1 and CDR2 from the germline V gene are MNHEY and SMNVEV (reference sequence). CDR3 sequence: CASSLSGITAYEQYF. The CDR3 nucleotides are TGTGCCAGCAGTTTGTCCGGGATCACAGCCTACGAGCAGTACTTC.

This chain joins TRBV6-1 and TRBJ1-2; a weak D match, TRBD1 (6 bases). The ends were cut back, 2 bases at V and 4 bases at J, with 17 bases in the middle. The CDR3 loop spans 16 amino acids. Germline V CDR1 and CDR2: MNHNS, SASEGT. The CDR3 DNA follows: TGTGCCAGCAGTGAATGGGCGACAGGCCCTAGCTATGGCTACACCTTC. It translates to CASSEWATGPSYGYTF.

CDR3 nucleotides: TGTGCCACCAGCAGTGGAGGGCGGGAGGGCCCTACAGATACGCAGTATTTT. It codes for CATSSGGREGPTDTQYF. The chain couples TRBV15 to TRBJ2-3; 9 positions agree with TRBD2. The CDR3 has 17 residues. The J segment lost 3 bases and the V segment lost 3 bases, leaving 10 bases of the junction unmatched. In germline, CDR1 is LNHNV, CDR2 YYDKDF (reference sequence).

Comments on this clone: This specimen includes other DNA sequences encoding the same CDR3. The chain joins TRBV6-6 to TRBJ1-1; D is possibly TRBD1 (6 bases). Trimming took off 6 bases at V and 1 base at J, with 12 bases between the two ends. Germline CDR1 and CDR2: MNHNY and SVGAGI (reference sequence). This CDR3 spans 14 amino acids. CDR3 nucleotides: TGTGCCAGCAGAGACAGAGGGGGGAACACTGAAGCTTTCTTT. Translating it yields CASRDRGGNTEAFF.

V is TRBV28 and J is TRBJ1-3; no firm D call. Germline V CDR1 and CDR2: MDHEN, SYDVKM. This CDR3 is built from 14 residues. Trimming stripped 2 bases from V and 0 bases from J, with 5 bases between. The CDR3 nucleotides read TGTGCCAGCAGTTTAGGGAGCTCTGGAAACACCATATATTTT. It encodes CASSLGSSGNTIYF.

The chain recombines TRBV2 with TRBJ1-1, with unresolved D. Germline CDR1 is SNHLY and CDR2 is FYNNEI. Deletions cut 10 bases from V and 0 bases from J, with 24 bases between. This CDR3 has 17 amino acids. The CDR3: CATITPDGGFMNTEAFF. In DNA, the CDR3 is TGTGCCACCATAACCCCCGACGGCGGATTTATGAACACTGAAGCTTTCTTT.

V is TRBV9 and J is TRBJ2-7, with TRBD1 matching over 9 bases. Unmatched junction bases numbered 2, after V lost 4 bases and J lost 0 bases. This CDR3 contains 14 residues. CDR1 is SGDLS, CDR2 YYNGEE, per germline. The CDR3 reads CASSRTGDSYEQYF. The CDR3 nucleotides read TGTGCCAGCAGCCGGACAGGGGACTCCTACGAGCAGTACTTC. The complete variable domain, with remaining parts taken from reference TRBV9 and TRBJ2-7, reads DSGVTQTPKHLITATGQRVTLRCSPRSGDLSVYWYQQSLDQGLQFLIQYYNGEERAKGNILERFSAQQFPDLHSELNLSSLELGDSALYFCASSRTGDSYEQYFGPGTRLTVT.

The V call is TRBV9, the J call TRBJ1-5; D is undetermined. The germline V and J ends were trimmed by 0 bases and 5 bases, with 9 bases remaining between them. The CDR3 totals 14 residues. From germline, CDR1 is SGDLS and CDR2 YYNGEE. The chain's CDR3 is CASSVADGYQPQHF. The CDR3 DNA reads TGTGCCAGCAGCGTAGCAGACGGGTATCAGCCCCAGCATTTT.

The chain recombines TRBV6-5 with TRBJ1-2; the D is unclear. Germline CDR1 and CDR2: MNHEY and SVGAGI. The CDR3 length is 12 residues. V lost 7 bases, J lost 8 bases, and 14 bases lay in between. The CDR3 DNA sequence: TGTGCCAGCACTGGAAGAGGTGAAGGCTACACCTTC. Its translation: CASTGRGEGYTF.

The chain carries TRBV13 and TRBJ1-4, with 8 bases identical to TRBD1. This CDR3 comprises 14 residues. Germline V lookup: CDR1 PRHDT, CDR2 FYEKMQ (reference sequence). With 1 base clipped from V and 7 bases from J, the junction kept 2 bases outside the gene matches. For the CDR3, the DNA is TGTGCCAGCAGCTTAGAAGGGACAGGTGAAAAACTGTTTTTT. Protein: CASSLEGTGEKLFF.

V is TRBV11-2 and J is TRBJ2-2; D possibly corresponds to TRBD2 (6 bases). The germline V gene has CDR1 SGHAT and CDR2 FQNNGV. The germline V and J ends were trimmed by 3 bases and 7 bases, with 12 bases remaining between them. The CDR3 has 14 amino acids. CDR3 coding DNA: TGTGCCAGCAGCTTGACTAGGGGCCTCGGGGAGCTGTTTTTT. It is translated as CASSLTRGLGELFF.

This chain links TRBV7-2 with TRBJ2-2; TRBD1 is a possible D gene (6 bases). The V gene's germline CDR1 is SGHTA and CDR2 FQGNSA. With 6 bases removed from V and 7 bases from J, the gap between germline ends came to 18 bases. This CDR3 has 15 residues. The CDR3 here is CASRRFTGPVGELFF. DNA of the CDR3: TGTGCCAGCAGAAGATTTACAGGGCCGGTCGGGGAGCTGTTTTTT. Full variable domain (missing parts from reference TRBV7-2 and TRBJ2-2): GAGVSQSPSNKVTEKGKDVELRCDPISGHTALYWYRQSLGQGLEFLIYFQGNSAPDKSGLPSDRFSAERTGGSVSTLTIQRTQQEDSAVYLCASRRFTGPVGELFFGEGSRLTVL.

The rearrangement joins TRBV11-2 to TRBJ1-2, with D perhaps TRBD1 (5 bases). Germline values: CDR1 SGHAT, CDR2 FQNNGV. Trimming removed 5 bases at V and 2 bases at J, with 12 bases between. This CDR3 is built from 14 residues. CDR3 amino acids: CASSRPGGNYGYTF. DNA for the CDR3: TGTGCCAGCAGCCGTCCGGGGGGGAACTATGGCTACACCTTC.

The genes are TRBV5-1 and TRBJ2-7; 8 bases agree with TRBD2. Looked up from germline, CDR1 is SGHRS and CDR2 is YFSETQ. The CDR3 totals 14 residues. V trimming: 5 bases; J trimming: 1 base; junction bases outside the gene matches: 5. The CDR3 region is CASSFGGGSYEQYF. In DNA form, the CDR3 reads TGCGCCAGCAGTTTCGGGGGGGGTTCCTACGAGCAGTACTTC.

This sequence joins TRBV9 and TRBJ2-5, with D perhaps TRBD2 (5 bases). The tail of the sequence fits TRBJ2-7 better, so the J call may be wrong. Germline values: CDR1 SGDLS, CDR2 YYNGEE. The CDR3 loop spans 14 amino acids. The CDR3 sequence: CASSVRADAYEQYF. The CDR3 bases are TGTGCCAGCAGCGTACGAGCGGATGCCTACGAGCAGTACTTC.

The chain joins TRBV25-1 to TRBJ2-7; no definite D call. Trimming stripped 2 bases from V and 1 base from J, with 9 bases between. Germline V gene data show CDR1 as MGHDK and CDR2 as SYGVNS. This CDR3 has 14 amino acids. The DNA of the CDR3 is TGTGCCAGCAGTGAAGTCCAGGCATCCTACGAGCAGTACTTC. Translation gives CASSEVQASYEQYF.

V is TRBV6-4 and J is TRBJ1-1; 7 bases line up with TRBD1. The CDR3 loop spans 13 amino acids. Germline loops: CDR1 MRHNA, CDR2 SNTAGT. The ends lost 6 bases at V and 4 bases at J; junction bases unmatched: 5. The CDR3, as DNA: TGTGCCAGCAGGAAGGGGGCTGGCACTGAAGCTTTCTTT. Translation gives CASRKGAGTEAFF.

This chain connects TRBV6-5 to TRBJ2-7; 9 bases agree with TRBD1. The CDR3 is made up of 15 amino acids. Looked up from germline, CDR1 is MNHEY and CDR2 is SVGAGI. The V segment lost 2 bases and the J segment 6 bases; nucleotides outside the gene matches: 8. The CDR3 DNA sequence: TGTGCCAGCAGTTACGGTACACAGGGGGCGAGCGAGCAGTACTTC. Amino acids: CASSYGTQGASEQYF.

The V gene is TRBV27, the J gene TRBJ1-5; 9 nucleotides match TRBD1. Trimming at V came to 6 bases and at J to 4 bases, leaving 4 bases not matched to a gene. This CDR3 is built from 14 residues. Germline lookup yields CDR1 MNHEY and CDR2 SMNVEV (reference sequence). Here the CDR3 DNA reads TGTGCCAGCAGATTACAGGGGGCGAATCAGCCCCAGCATTTT. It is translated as CASRLQGANQPQHF.

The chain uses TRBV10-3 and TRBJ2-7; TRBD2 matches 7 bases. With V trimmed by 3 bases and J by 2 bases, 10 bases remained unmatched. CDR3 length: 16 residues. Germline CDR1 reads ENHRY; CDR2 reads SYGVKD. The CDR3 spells CAISDLGRGSTYEQYF. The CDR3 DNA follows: TGTGCCATCAGTGATTTGGGGCGGGGGTCAACCTACGAGCAGTACTTC.

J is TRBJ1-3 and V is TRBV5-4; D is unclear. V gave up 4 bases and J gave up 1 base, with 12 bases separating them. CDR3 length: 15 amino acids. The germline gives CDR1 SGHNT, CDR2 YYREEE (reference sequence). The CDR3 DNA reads TGTGCCAGCAGCATTCGGACGGGATCTGGAAACACCATATATTTT. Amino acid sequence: CASSIRTGSGNTIYF.

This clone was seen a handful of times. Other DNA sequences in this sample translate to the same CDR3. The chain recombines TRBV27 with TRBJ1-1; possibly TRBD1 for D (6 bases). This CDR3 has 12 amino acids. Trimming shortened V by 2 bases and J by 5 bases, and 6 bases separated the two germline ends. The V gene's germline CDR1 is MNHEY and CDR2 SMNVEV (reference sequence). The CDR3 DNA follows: TGTGCCAGCAGTTTAACAGGGACTGAAGCTTTCTTT. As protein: CASSLTGTEAFF.

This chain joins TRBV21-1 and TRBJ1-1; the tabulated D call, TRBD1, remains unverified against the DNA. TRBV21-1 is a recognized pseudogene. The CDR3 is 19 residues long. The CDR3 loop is CASTSSLGNRVSMNTEAFF. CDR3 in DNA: TGTGCCAGCACCTCATCTCTCGGGAACAGGGTAAGTATGAACACTGAAGCTTTCTTT.

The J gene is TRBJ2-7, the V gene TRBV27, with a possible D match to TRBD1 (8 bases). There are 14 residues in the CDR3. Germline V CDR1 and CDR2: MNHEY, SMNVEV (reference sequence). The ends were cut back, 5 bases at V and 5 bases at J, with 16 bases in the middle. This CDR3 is CASSGRDRSHEQYF. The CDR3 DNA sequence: TGTGCCAGCAGTGGGAGGGACAGGAGCCACGAGCAGTACTTC.

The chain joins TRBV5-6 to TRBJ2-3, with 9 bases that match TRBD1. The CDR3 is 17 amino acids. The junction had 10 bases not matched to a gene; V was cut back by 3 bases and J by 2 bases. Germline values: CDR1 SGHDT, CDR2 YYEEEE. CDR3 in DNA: TGTGCCAGCAGCTATCAACCGGGACAGGGAGTCACAGATACGCAGTATTTT. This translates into CASSYQPGQGVTDTQYF.

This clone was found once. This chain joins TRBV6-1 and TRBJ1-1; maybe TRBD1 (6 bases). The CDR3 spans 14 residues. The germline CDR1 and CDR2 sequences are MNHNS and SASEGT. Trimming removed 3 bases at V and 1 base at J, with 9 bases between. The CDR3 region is CASSEDSANTEAFF. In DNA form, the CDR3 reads TGTGCCAGCAGTGAGGACAGCGCGAACACTGAAGCTTTCTTT.

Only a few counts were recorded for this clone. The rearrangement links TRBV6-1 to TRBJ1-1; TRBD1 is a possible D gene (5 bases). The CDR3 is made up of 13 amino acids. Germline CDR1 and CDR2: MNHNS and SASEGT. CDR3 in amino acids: CVSNSGGSTEAFF. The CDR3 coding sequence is TGTGTATCAAATTCGGGGGGAAGCACTGAAGCTTTCTTT.